This T cell receptor (beta chain) was profiled in a study of blood T cell repertoires in COVID-19. Across the whole study: The cDNA or gDNA used as material had been derived from T cells, B-cell-depleted T cells, or PBMCs.

This CDR3 is 15 amino acids long. With 5 bases clipped from V and 4 bases from J, the junction kept 10 bases outside the gene matches. The germline gives CDR1 SEHNR, CDR2 FQNEAQ (reference sequence). Only in-frame clones appear in the TCRdb table, and some are missing; sequencing was by immunoSEQ multiplex PCR. The table includes more than 65,000 clones, 60% to 80% detected once. The source is a man aged 55 to 69 with acute or convalescent COVID-19. The V gene is TRBV7-9, the J gene TRBJ2-7; 8 bases line up with TRBD1. The sample taken for sequencing was peripheral blood. As DNA, the CDR3 is TGTGCCAGCAGCGCTAGGACAGGGAAATATTACGAGCAGTACTTC. It is translated as CASSARTGKYYEQYF.